Shown below are 8 T cell receptor beta chains from a single sample sequenced in a study of T-cell memory formation after mild COVID-19. TCRdb called the 5' RACE reads again in MiXCR, with one record for every CDR3 protein. In the table there are about 250,000 distinct CDR3 sequences, around 17% of which are singletons. The sequencing sample was made of PBMCs or a T cell subset sorted from them (not recorded which). Every receptor here comes from a man between 18 and 35 years old who had mild COVID-19 (a few samples of this study predate the infection). Cell type and time point are not known.

This clonotype has more than one count but fewer than ten. The J gene is TRBJ1-4, the V gene TRBV12-3 or TRBV12-4; 7 nucleotides line up with TRBD1. Unmatched junction bases numbered 7, after V lost 4 bases and J lost 8 bases. CDR3 length: 14 residues. The CDR3 protein is CASSSGAGGEKLFF. The CDR3 DNA reads TGTGCCAGCAGTTCGGGTGCAGGGGGGGAAAAACTGTTTTTT.

This clonotype has ten or more counts. This chain joins TRBV29-1 and TRBJ2-7, with D unresolved. CDR3 size: 12 residues. Looked up from germline, CDR1 is SQVTM and CDR2 is ANQGSEA. Trimming left V 4 bases short and J 2 bases short, with 9 bases between. The DNA for the CDR3 is TGCAGCGTTGGGCAGGCCCCCTACGAGCAGTACGTC. It yields the protein CSVGQAPYEQYV.

This clonotype occurred a few times. The rearrangement uses TRBV27 and TRBJ2-3; 7 bases line up with TRBD2. The ends lost 3 bases at V and 2 bases at J; junction bases unmatched: 8. The CDR3 has 16 residues. The germline gives CDR1 MNHEY, CDR2 SMNVEV (reference sequence). The CDR3 sequence is CASSLRDYTTTDTQYF. The CDR3 bases are TGTGCCAGCAGTTTGAGGGACTATACTACCACAGATACGCAGTATTTT.

This clonotype was observed a few times. DNA for the CDR3: TGTGCCAGCAGCTCAGGGGCGGGGGTAGAGACCCAGTACTTC. This gives the protein CASSSGAGVETQYF. The chain is built from TRBV7-6 and TRBJ2-5, with D perhaps TRBD2 (7 bases). The germline V and J ends were trimmed by 4 bases and 4 bases, with 13 bases remaining between them. Germline values: CDR1 SGHVS, CDR2 FNYEAQ. The CDR3 has 14 residues.

The chain recombines TRBV7-8 with TRBJ2-5, with D perhaps given as TRBD1 or TRBD2 (5 bases each). V lost 3 bases, J lost 5 bases, and 19 bases lay in between. The CDR3 is made up of 16 amino acids. The germline V gene has CDR1 SGHVS and CDR2 FQNEAQ. Here the CDR3 DNA reads TGTGCCAGCAGCTTTCGGGACGGGGATCCCCGGGAGACCCAGTACTTC. Translating it yields CASSFRDGDPRETQYF.

The sample holds a few counts of this clonotype. The chain combines TRBV6-2 or TRBV6-3 with TRBJ2-1; possibly TRBD2 for D (5 bases). This CDR3 is 10 amino acids long. CDR1 is MNHEY and CDR2 is SVGEGT in the germline V gene. With 10 bases removed from V and 8 bases from J, the gap between germline ends came to 9 bases. This CDR3 reads CATQRDEQFF. The CDR3 coding sequence is TGTGCCACCCAGAGGGATGAGCAGTTCTTC.

The chain employs TRBV3-1 and TRBJ2-2; TRBD2 might be the D (7 bases). The CDR3 runs to 15 residues. Germline loops: CDR1 LGHDT, CDR2 YNNKEL (reference sequence). V was pared by 0 bases and J by 7 bases, with 12 bases between. The CDR3 coding sequence is TGTGCCAGCAGCCAAGATGGGGGGGGCTACGGGGAGCTGTTTTTT. This encodes CASSQDGGGYGELFF. Variable domain in full (rest from reference TRBV3-1 and TRBJ2-2): DTAVSQTPKYLVTQMGNDKSIKCEQNLGHDTMYWYKQDSKKFLKIMFSYNNKELIINETVPNRFSPKSPDKAHLNLHINSLELGDSAVYFCASSQDGGGYGELFFGEGSRLTVL.

This clonotype was seen a handful of times. This chain connects TRBV18 to TRBJ1-2; perhaps TRBD1 as D (6 bases). The CDR3 covers 12 residues. Trimming took 4 bases from V and 8 from J, leaving 11 bases between them. CDR1 is KGHSH, CDR2 LQKENI, per germline. CDR3 bases: TGTGCCAGCTCACGAAGGGGGGACGGCTACACCTTC. Amino acid sequence: CASSRRGDGYTF.